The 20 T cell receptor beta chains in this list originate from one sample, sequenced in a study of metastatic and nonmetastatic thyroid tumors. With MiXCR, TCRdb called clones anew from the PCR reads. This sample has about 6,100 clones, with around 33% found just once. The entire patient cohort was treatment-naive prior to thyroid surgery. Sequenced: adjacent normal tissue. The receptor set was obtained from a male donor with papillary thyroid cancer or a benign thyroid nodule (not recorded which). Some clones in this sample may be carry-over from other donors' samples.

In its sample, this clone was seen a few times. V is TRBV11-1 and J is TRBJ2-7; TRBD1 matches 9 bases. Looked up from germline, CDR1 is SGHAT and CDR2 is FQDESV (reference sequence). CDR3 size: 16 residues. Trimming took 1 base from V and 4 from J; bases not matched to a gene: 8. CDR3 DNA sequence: TGTGCCAGCAGCTTAGTAGGAGGACAGGGGAATTACGAGCAGTACTTC. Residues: CASSLVGGQGNYEQYF.

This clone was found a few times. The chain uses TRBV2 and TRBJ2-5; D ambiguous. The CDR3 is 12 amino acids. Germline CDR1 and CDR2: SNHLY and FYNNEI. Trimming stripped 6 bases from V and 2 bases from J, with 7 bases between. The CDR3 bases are TGTGCCAGCAGCCCCTCTCAAGAGACCCAGTACTTC. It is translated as CASSPSQETQYF.

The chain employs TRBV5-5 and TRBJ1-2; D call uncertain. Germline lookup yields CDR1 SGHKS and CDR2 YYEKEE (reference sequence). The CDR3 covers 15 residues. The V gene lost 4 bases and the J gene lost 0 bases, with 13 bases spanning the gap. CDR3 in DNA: TGTGCCAGCAGCGCTCCCCTTACCTCTAACTATGGCTACACCTTC. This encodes CASSAPLTSNYGYTF. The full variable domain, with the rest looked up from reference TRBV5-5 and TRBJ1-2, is DAGVTQSPTHLIKTRGQQVTLRCSPISGHKSVSWYQQVLGQGPQFIFQYYEKEERGRGNFPDRFSARQFPNYSSELNVNALLLGDSALYLCASSAPLTSNYGYTFGSGTRLTVV.

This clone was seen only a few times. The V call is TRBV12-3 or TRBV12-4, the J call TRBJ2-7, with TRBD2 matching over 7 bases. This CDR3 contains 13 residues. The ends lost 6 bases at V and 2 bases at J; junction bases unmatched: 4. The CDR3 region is CASSPGGTYEQYF. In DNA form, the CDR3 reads TGTGCCAGCAGCCCCGGGGGGACCTACGAGCAGTACTTC.

CDR3 DNA sequence: TGCGCCAGCAGCTCGGGGGGCCATGGCTACACCTTC. Translated, it gives CASSSGGHGYTF. The J gene is TRBJ1-2, the V gene TRBV5-1, with D perhaps TRBD1 (6 bases). Trimming cost V 3 bases and J 6 bases, with 9 bases left between them. CDR3 size: 12 residues. The germline V gene has CDR1 SGHRS and CDR2 YFSETQ. Full variable domain (rest looked up from reference TRBV5-1 and TRBJ1-2): KAGVTQTPRYLIKTRGQQVTLSCSPISGHRSVSWYQQTPGQGLQFLFEYFSETQRNKGNFPGRFSGRQFSNSRSEMNVSTLELGDSALYLCASSSGGHGYTFGSGTRLTVV.

CDR3 amino acids: CASSQYHPSTDTQYF. The CDR3 DNA reads as TGCGCCAGCAGCCAGTACCATCCTAGCACAGATACGCAGTATTTT. The chain has TRBV4-1 and TRBJ2-3; D is undetermined. This CDR3 contains 15 residues. The V end lost 3 bases, the J end lost 0 bases, and 10 bases lay between the germline ends. The germline gives CDR1 MGHRA, CDR2 YSYEKL.

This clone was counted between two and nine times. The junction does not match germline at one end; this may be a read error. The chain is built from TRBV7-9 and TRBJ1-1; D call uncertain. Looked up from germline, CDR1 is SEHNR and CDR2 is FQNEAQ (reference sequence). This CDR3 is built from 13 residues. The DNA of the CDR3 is TGTTCCAGCAGCTTGGACGTGTGCACTGAAGCTTTCTTT. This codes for CSSSLDVCTEAFF.

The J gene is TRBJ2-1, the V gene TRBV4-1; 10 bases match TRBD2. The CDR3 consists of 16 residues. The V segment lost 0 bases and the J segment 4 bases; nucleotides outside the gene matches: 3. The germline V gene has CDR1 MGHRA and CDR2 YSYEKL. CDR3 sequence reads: CASSQEGAGGYNEQFF. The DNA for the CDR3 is TGCGCCAGCAGCCAAGAAGGAGCGGGAGGGTACAATGAGCAGTTCTTC.

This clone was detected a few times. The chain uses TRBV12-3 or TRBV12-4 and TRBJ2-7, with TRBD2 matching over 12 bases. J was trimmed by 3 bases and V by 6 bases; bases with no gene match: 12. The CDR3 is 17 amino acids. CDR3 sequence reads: CASRAGTSGRYYYEQYF. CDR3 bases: TGTGCCAGCAGAGCTGGGACTAGCGGGCGATATTACTACGAGCAGTACTTC.

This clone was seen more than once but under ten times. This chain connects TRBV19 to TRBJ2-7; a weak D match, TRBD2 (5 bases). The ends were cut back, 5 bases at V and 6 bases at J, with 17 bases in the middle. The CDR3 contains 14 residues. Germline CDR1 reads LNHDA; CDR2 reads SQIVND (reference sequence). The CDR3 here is CASSLGLDFGEQYF. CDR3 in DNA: TGTGCCAGTAGTTTAGGACTCGACTTTGGCGAGCAGTACTTC.

CDR3 in DNA: TGCGCCAGCAGCCCCGTCTCCGGGGGGGCTGGCGAAAAACTGTTTTTT. Its protein is CASSPVSGGAGEKLFF. J is TRBJ1-4 and V is TRBV5-1; D might be TRBD1 (6 bases). V lost 4 bases and J lost 8, with 21 bases in between. Per the germline V gene, CDR1 is SGHRS and CDR2 is YFSETQ. This CDR3 is 16 amino acids long.

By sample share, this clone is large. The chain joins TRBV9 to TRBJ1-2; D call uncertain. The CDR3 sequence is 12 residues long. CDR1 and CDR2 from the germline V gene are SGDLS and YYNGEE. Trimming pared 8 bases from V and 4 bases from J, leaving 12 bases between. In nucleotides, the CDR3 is TGTGCCAGTTCTCCTGAAATCTATGGCTACACCTTC. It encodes CASSPEIYGYTF.

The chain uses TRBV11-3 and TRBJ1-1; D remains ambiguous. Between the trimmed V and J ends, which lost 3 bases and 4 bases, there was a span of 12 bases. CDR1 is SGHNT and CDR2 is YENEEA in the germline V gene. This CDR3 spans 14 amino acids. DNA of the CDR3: TGTGCCAGCAGCTTGGTCAGGAGGCCCACTGAAGCTTTCTTT. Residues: CASSLVRRPTEAFF.

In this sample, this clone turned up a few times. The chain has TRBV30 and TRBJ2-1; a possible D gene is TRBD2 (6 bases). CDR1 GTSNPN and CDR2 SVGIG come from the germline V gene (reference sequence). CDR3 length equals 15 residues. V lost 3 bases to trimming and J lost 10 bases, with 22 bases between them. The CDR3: CAWSKQAGKNVEQFF. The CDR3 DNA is TGTGCCTGGAGCAAACAGGCGGGAAAGAATGTAGAGCAGTTCTTC.

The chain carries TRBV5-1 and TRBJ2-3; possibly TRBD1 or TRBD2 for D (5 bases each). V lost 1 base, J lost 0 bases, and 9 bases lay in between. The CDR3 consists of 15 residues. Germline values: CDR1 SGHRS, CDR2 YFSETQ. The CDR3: CASSLWGGSTDTQYF. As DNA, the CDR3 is TGCGCCAGCAGCTTGTGGGGCGGGAGCACAGATACGCAGTATTTT.

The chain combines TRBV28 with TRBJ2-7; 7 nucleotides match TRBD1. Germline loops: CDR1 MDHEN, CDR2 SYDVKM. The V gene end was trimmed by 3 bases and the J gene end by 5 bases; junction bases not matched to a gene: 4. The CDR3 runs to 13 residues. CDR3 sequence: CASSLRTGHEQYF. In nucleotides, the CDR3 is TGTGCCAGCAGTTTGAGGACAGGCCACGAGCAGTACTTC.

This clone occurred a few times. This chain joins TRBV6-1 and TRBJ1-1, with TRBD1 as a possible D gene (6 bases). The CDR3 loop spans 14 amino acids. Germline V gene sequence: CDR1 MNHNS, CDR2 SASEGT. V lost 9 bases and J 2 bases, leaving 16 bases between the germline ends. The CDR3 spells CARPIKQGNTEAFF. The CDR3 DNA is TGTGCCAGGCCTATAAAACAGGGAAACACTGAAGCTTTCTTT.

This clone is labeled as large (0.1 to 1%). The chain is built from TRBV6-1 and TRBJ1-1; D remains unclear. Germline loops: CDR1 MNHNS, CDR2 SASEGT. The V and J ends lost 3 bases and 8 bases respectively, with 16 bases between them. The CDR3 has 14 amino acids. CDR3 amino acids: CASSDVPGRREAFF. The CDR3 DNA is TGTGCCAGCAGTGATGTACCGGGCCGTCGAGAAGCTTTCTTT.

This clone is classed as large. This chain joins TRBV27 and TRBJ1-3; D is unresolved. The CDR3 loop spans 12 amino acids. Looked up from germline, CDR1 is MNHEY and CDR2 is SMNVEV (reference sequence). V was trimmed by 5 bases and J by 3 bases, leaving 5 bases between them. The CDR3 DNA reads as TGTGCCAGCAGTCCGGGTGGAAACACCATATATTTT. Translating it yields CASSPGGNTIYF.

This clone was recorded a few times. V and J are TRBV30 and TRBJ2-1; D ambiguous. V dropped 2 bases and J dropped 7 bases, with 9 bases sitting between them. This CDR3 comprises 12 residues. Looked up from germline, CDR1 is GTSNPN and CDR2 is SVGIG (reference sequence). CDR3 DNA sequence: TGTGCCTGGAGTTTGATGAGGAATGAGCAGTTCTTC. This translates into CAWSLMRNEQFF.